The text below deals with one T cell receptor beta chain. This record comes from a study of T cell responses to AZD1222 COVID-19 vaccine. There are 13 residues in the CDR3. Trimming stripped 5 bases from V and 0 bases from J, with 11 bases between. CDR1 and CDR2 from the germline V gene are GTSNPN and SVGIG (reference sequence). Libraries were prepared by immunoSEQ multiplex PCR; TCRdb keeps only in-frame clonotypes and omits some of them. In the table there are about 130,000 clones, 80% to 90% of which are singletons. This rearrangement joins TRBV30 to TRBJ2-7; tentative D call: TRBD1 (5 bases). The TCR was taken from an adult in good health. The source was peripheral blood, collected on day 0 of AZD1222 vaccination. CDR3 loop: CAWETTDSYEQYF. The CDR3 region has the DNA TGTGCCTGGGAAACGACAGACTCCTACGAGCAGTACTTC.